The rows below give T cell receptor beta chains drawn from one sample of a study of CD8+CD57+ T cells in acquired aplastic anemia. One entry per CDR3 protein, called by TCRdb with MiXCR from the reads. Here the sample spans some 170,000 distinct CDR3 sequences, around 48% being singletons. Material for sequencing was sorted CD4+, CD8+, or CD8+CD57+ T cells (not recorded which) from PBMCs. These receptors were obtained from a human donor with aplastic anemia. The CDR3 runs from the conserved cysteine through the conserved F or W. The D gene is left open where the match is weak. The size of a clone is reported for some rows only, either as once, few or many, or as a class for expanded clones.

>TRBJ2-1|-|TRBV2|-
TGTGCCATACAGGACAGTACGATTTCCGTATACAATGAGCAGTTCTTC
CAIQDSTISVYNEQFF
>TRBJ2-3|-|TRBV19|-
TGTGCCAGTAGTATCTCCAGGGGTGTGACAGATACGCAGTATTTT
CASSISRGVTDTQYF
>TRBJ2-2|-|TRBV24-1|-
TGTGCCACCAGTGATTTTAGCGACACCGGGGAGCTGTTTTTT
CATSDFSDTGELFF
>TRBJ2-3|many|TRBV10-3|-
TGTGCCATCAGTGATGGGGGCCTGAGCACAGATACGCAGTATTTT
CAISDGGLSTDTQYF
>TRBJ2-3|-|TRBV6-2/TRBV6-3|TRBD2
TGTGCCAGCAACACAGGGACTAGCGCCTACGGGGTTACGCAGTATTTT
CASNTGTSAYGVTQYF
>TRBJ1-3|-|TRBV10-3|-
TGTGCCATCAGGCAGGGTGGAGGATCTGGAAACACCATATATTTT
CAIRQGGGSGNTIYF
>TRBJ1-2|many|TRBV19|-
TGTGCCAGTACCAACCCCCACAGGTTCTATGGCTACACCTTC
CASTNPHRFYGYTF
>TRBJ1-1|few|TRBV7-9|TRBD1
TGTGCCAGCAGCCCCTGGGACAGGAACACTGAAGCTTTCTTT
CASSPWDRNTEAFF
>TRBJ2-5|-|TRBV24-1|TRBD2
TGTGCCACCAGTGCTAGCGGGATGTCAGAGACCCAGTACTTC
CATSASGMSETQYF
>TRBJ2-5|-|TRBV6-6|-
TGTGCCAGCAGTTACAAGGAGACCCAGTACTTC
CASSYKETQYF
>TRBJ1-5|many|TRBV6-1|TRBD1
TGTGCCAGCAGTGAAGCGGGACAGCAAAATCAGCCCCAGCATTTT
CASSEAGQQNQPQHF
>TRBJ1-1|-|TRBV6-2/TRBV6-3|-
TGTGCCAGCAGGACCCTCGGCGGGGTTGAAGCTTCCTTT
CASRTLGGVEASF
>TRBJ2-1|-|TRBV7-7|-
TGTGCCAGCAGCTCCTTGGGGTTGGGGGAGCAGTTCTTC
CASSSLGLGEQFF
>TRBJ1-6|-|TRBV19|-
TGTGCCAGTAAAGGACTGTTTGGTGGTATCGAGAATTCACCCCTCCACTTT
CASKGLFGGIENSPLHF
>TRBJ1-1|-|TRBV7-9|-
TGTGCCAGCAGCCCTCAGACTATTCTAAGGGCTGAAGCTTTCTTT
CASSPQTILRAEAFF
>TRBJ2-4|many|TRBV19|-
TGTGCCAGTAGTATCTCCTCTGGCAAAAACATTCAGTACTTC
CASSISSGKNIQYF
>TRBJ1-6|few|TRBV2|-
TGTGCCAGCAGTGAAGCGACGGAGATTCAACCCCTCCACTTT
CASSEATEIQPLHF
>TRBJ2-5|-|TRBV7-3|-
TGCGCCAGCAGCCAGAAGGCCCAGTACTTC
CASSQKAQYF
>TRBJ1-2|-|TRBV2|-
TGTGCCAGCAGTTCTGGAGCCTATGGCTACACCTTC
CASSSGAYGYTF
>TRBJ1-5|-|TRBV2|-
TGTGCCAGCAGTGACGTAGCCAGCAATCAGCCCCAGCATTTT
CASSDVASNQPQHF
>TRBJ1-4|many|TRBV10-3|-
TGTGCCGCCCGGGACCGGGCGGATGAAAAACTGTTTTTT
CAARDRADEKLFF
>TRBJ2-6|many|TRBV19|-
TGTGCCAGTAGTACTACAGCGATCTCTGGGGCCAACGTCCTGACTTTC
CASSTTAISGANVLTF
>TRBJ2-3|-|TRBV6-1|-
TGTGCCAGCGGGGGCTTGATTGAGGATGCGCAGTATTTT
CASGGLIEDAQYF
>TRBJ2-2|many|TRBV2|-
TGTGCCAGTTGGTTCGGGCTAGGGAACACCGGGGAGCTGTTTTTT
CASWFGLGNTGELFF
>TRBJ1-2|-|TRBV7-9|-
TGTGCCAGCAGCAAATCAGATGGCTACACCTTC
CASSKSDGYTF
>TRBJ2-7|many|TRBV20-1|TRBD1
TGCAGTGCTAGAGACCGGACAGGACCGGACGAGCAGTACTTC
CSARDRTGPDEQYF
>TRBJ2-5|few|TRBV10-3|-
TGTGCCATCAGTGAGTCGAGAGCGGAACAAGAGACCCAGTACTTC
CAISESRAEQETQYF
>TRBJ2-7|few|TRBV10-3|-
TGTGCCATCAGTGAGTCGAGCGAGCAGTACTTC
CAISESSEQYF
>TRBJ1-2|few|TRBV2|-
TGTGCCAGCAGTGGGGGTAGCGGTTACACCTTC
CASSGGSGYTF
>TRBJ2-2|many|TRBV7-9|-
TGTGCCAGCAGCAGCTGGGGGTCGAACACCGGGGAGCTGTTTTTT
CASSSWGSNTGELFF
>TRBJ1-1|-|TRBV5-1|-
TGCGCCAGCAGCTTCCACCGGGGGTACGAGAGGACTGAAGCTTTCTTT
CASSFHRGYERTEAFF
>TRBJ2-3|-|TRBV11-1|TRBD2
TGTGCCAGCAGCTCTAGGGGACTAGCCGGCACAGATACGCAGTATTTT
CASSSRGLAGTDTQYF
>TRBJ1-3|many|TRBV7-9|-
TGTGCCAGCAGCTTAACGACAGGCACTGGAAACACCATATATTTT
CASSLTTGTGNTIYF
>TRBJ1-1|many|TRBV19|-
TGTGCCAGTAGTATCGGACGGACGAACACTGAAGCTTTCTTT
CASSIGRTNTEAFF
>TRBJ1-1|many|TRBV3-1|-
TGTGCCAGCAGCCAAGGCCTGAGGGGTACTGAAGCTTTCTTT
CASSQGLRGTEAFF
>TRBJ1-3|-|TRBV10-3|-
TGTGCCATCAGTGACGATCAGGGCTACACCATATATTTT
CAISDDQGYTIYF
>TRBJ2-7|once|TRBV9|TRBD1
TGTGCCAGCAGCCCCGGACAGGGAAACACCTACGAGCAGTACTTC
CASSPGQGNTYEQYF
>TRBJ2-2|few|TRBV6-2/TRBV6-3|TRBD2
TGTGCCAGCAGACCGGGACTAGCAGTTCCGGAGCTGTTTTTT
CASRPGLAVPELFF
>TRBJ2-5|many|TRBV5-1|TRBD2
TGCGCCAGCAGCTTGATCGGGACGAGCGGGGGGCAAGAGACCCAGTACTTC
CASSLIGTSGGQETQYF
>TRBJ2-3|many|TRBV4-2|TRBD1
TGTGCCAGCAGCCAAGCCGGGACAGGAGTCTCAGATACGCAGTATTTT
CASSQAGTGVSDTQYF
>TRBJ2-3|many|TRBV11-3|TRBD1
TGTGCCAGCAGCCTCGGGACAGTCTATACAGATACGCAGTATTTT
CASSLGTVYTDTQYF
>TRBJ2-2|-|TRBV10-2|-
TGCGCCAGCAGTCATCCCTTACGTCCGTGGGAGCTGTTTTTT
CASSHPLRPWELFF
>TRBJ2-2|many|TRBV20-1|TRBD2
TGCAGTGCTAGGAGGGCGACTAGCGGGGGTGGGGAGCTGTTTTTT
CSARRATSGGGELFF
>TRBJ2-7|once|TRBV7-9|TRBD2
TGTGCCAGCAGCTTGGGGGTAGCGGGGTTTTACGAGCAGTACTTC
CASSLGVAGFYEQYF